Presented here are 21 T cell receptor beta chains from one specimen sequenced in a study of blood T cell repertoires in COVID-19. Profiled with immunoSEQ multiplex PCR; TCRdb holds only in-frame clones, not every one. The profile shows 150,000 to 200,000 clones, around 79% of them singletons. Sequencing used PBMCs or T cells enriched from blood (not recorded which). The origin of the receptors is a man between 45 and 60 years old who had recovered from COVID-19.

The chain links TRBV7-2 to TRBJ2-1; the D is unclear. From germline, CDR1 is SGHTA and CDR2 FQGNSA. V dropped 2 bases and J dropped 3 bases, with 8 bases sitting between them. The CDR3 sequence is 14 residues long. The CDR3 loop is CASSLSEYYNEQFF. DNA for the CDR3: TGTGCCAGCAGCTTAAGCGAATACTACAATGAGCAGTTCTTC.

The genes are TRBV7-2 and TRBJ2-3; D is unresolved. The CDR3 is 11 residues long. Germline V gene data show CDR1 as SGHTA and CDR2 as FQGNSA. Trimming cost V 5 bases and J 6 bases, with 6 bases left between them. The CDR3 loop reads CASSPVDTQYF. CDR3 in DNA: TGTGCCAGCAGCCCTGTGGATACGCAGTATTTT.

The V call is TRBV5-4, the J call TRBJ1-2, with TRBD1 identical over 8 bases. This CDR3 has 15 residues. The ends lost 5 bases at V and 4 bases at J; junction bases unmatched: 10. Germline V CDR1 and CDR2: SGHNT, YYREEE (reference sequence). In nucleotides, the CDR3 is TGTGCCAGCAGATACCATCGACAGGGGACCTATGGCTACACCTTC. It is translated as CASRYHRQGTYGYTF.

CDR3 residues: CASSLGRDQPQHF. CDR3 sequence (DNA): TGTGCCAGCAGCTTGGGGAGAGATCAGCCCCAGCATTTT. The J gene is TRBJ1-5, the V gene TRBV5-5, with D unclear. Trimming stripped 0 bases from V and 5 bases from J, with 6 bases between. CDR1 and CDR2 from the germline V gene are SGHKS and YYEKEE (reference sequence). This CDR3 comprises 13 residues.

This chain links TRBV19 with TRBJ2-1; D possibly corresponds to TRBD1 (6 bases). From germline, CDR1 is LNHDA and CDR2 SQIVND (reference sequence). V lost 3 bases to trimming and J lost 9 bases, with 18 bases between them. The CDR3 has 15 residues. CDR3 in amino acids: CASSIGGQGYGEQFF. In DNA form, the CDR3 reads TGTGCCAGTAGTATCGGTGGGCAGGGGTATGGTGAGCAGTTCTTC. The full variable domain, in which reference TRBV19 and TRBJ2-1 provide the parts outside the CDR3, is DGGITQSPKYLFRKEGQNVTLSCEQNLNHDAMYWYRQDPGQGLRLIYYSQIVNDFQKGDIAEGYSVSREKKESFPLTVTSAQKNPTAFYLCASSIGGQGYGEQFFGPGTRLTVL.

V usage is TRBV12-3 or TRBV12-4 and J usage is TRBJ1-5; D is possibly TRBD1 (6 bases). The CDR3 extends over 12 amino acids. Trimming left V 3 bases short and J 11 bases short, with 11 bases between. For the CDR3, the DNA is TGTGCCAGCAGTTTCCGACAGGCTTCCCAGCATTTT. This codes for CASSFRQASQHF.

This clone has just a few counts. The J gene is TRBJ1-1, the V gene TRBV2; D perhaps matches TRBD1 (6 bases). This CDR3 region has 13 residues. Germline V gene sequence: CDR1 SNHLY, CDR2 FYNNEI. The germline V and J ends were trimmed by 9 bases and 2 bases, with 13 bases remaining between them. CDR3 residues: CARDRTVNTEAFF. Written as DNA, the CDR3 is TGTGCCAGGGACCGGACAGTCAACACTGAAGCTTTCTTT.

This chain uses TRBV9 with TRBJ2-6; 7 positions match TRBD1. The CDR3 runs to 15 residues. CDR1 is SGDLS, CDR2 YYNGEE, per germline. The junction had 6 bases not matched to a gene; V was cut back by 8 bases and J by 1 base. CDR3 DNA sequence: TGTGCCAGTTCACGACAGGGTTCTGGGGCCAACGTCCTGACTTTC. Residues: CASSRQGSGANVLTF.

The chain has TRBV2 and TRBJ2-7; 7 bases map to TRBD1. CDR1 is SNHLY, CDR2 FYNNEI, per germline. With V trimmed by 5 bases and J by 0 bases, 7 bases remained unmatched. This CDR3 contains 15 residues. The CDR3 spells CASSLQGTSSYEQYF. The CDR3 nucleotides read TGTGCCAGCAGTTTACAGGGGACGAGCTCCTACGAGCAGTACTTC. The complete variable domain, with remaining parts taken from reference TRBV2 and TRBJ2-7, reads EPEVTQTPSHQVTQMGQEVILRCVPISNHLYFYWYRQILGQKVEFLVSFYNNEISEKSEIFDDQFSVERPDGSNFTLKIRSTKLEDSAMYFCASSLQGTSSYEQYFGPGTRLTVT.

CDR3: CAISETAFRNTGELFF. CDR3 sequence (DNA): TGTGCCATCAGTGAGACTGCGTTCCGTAACACCGGGGAGCTGTTTTTT. The chain recombines TRBV10-3 with TRBJ2-2, with unresolved D. Germline-derived CDR1 and CDR2 are ENHRY and SYGVKD. V lost 2 bases and J lost 2, with 12 bases in between. The length of the CDR3 is 16 residues.

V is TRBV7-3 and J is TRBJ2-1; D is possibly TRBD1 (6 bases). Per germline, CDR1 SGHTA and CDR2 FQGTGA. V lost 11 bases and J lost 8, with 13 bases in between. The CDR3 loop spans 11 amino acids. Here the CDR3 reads CASARGHEQFF. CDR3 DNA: TGTGCCTCAGCCAGGGGCCATGAGCAGTTCTTC. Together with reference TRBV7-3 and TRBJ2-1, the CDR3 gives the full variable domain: GAGVSQTPSNKVTEKGKYVELRCDPISGHTALYWYRQSLGQGPEFLIYFQGTGAADDSGLPNDRFFAVRPEGSVSTLKIQRTERGDSAVYLCASARGHEQFFGPGTRLTVL.

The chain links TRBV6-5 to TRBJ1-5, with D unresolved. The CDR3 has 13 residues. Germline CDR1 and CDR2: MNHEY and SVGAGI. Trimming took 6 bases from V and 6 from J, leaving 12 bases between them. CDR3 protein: CASRLLSPQPQHF. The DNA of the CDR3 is TGTGCCAGCAGACTTCTTTCTCCTCAGCCCCAGCATTTT.

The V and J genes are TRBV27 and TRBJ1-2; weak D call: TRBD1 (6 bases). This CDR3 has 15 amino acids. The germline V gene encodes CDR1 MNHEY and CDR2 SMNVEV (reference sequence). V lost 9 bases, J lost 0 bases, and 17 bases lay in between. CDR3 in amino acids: CARGAARPTNYGYTF. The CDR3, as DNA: TGTGCCAGGGGGGCTGCGAGGCCGACTAACTATGGCTACACCTTC.

CDR3 sequence reads: CASSDLTGLVAGYTF. Here the CDR3 DNA reads TGTGCCAGCAGCGACTTGACGGGGTTGGTTGCAGGCTACACCTTC. The rearrangement joins TRBV3-1 (or the pseudogene TRBV3-2) to TRBJ1-2; D unresolved. Trimming shortened V by 5 bases and J by 8 bases, and 21 bases separated the two germline ends. Germline CDR1 and CDR2: LGHDT and YNNKEL (reference sequence). The CDR3 extends over 15 amino acids.

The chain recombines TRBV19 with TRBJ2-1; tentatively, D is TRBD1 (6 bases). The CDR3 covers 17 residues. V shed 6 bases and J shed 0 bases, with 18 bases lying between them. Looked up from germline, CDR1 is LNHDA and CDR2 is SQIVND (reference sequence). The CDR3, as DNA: TGTGCCAGTAGAATGAGTCAGGGGACCAGCTCCTACAATGAGCAGTTCTTC. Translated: CASRMSQGTSSYNEQFF.

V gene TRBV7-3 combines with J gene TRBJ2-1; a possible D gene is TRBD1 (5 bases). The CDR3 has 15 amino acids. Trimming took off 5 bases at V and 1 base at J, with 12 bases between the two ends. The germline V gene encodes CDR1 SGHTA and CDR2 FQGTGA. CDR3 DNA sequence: TGTGCCAGCAGCCTGGGGCAGCCTTCCTACAATGAGCAGTTCTTC. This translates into CASSLGQPSYNEQFF.

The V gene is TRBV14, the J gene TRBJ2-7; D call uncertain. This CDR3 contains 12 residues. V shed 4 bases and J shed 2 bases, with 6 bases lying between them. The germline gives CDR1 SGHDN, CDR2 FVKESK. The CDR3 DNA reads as TGTGCCAGCAGCCCAAATGCCTACGAGCAGTACTTC. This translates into CASSPNAYEQYF.

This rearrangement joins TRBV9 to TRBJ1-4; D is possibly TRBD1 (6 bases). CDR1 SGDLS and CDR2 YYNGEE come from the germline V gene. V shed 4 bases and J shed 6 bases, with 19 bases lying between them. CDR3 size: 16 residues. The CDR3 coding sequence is TGTGCCAGCAGCTCCGGCATCCAGGCAGGGGATGAAAAACTGTTTTTT. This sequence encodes CASSSGIQAGDEKLFF.

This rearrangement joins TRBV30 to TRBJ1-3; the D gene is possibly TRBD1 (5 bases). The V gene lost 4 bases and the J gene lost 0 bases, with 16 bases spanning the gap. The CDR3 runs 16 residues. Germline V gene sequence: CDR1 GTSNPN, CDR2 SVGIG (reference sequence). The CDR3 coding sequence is TGTGCCTGGACCCGACCGGACATAACCTCTGGAAACACCATATATTTT. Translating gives CAWTRPDITSGNTIYF.

For the CDR3, the DNA is TGCGCCAGCAGCTCGGACAGCGTCGCCTACGAGCAGTACTTC. This gives the protein CASSSDSVAYEQYF. V gene TRBV5-1 combines with J gene TRBJ2-7, with a weak D call TRBD1 (6 bases). The CDR3 totals 14 residues. The V and J ends lost 3 bases and 2 bases respectively, with 12 bases between them. From germline, CDR1 is SGHRS and CDR2 YFSETQ.

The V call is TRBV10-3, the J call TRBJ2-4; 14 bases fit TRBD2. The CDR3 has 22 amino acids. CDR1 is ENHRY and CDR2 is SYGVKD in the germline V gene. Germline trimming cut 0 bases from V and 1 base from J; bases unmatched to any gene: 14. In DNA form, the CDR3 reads TGTGCCATCAGTGAGTCGGACGGGACTAGCGGGAGTAGGTCAGTTGCCAAAAACATTCAGTACTTC. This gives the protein CAISESDGTSGSRSVAKNIQYF.